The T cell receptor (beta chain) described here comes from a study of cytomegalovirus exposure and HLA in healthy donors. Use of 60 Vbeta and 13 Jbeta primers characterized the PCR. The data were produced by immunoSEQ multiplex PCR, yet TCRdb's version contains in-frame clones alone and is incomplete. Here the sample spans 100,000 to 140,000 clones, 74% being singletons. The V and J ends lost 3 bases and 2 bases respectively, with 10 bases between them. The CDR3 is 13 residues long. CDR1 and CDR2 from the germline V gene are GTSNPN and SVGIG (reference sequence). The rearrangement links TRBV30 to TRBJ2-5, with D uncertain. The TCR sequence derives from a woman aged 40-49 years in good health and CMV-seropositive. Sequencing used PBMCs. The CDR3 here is CAWRPAQQETQYF. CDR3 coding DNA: TGTGCCTGGAGGCCAGCGCAACAAGAGACCCAGTACTTC.